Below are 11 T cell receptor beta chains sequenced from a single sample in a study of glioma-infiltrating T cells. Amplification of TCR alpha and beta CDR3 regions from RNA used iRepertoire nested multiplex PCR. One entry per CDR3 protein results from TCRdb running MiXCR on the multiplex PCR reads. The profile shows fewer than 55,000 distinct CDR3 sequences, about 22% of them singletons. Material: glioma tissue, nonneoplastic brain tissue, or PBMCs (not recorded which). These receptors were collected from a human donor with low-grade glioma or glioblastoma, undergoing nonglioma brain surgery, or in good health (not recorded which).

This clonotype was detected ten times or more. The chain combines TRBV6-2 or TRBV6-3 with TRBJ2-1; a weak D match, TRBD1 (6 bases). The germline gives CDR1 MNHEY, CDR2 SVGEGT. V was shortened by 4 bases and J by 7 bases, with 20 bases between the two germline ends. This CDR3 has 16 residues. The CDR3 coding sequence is TGTGCCAGCAGTTCCAGGGACATCGAGGCGGAAAATGAGCAGTTCTTC. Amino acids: CASSSRDIEAENEQFF.

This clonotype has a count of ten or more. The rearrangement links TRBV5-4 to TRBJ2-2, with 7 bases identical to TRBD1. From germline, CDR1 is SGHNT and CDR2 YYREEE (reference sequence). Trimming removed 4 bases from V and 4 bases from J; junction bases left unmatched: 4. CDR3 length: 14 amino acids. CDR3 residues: CASSLTGATGELFF. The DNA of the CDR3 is TGTGCCAGCAGCCTTACAGGGGCCACCGGGGAGCTGTTTTTT.

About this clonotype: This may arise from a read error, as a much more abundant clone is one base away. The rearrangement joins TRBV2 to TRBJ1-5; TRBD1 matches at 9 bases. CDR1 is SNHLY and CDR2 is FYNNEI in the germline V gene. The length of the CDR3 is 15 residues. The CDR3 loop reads CASAQGQGSNRPQHF. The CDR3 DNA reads TGTGCCAGCGCCCAGGGACAGGGAAGCAATCGGCCCCAGCATTTT.

CDR3 amino acids: CASSPRGRGDTEAFF. DNA of the CDR3: TGTGCCAGCAGCCCCAGGGGGCGCGGAGACACTGAAGCTTTCTTT. The chain employs TRBV11-2 and TRBJ1-1, with TRBD1 matching 8 bases. This CDR3 contains 15 residues. Looked up from germline, CDR1 is SGHAT and CDR2 is FQNNGV. V was pared by 5 bases and J by 3 bases, with 8 bases of the junction left unmatched.

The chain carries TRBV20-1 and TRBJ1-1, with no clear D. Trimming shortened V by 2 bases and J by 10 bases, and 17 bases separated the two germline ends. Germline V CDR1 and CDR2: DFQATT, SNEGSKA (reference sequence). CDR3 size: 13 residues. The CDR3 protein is CSARLTAQDRAFF. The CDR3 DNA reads TGCAGTGCTAGACTAACAGCTCAAGACCGAGCTTTCTTT.

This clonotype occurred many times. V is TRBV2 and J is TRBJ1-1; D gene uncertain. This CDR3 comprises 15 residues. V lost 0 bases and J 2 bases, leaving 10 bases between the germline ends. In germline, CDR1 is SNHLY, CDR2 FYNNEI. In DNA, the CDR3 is TGTGCCAGCAGTGAAGCCTATCCCGGAAACACTGAAGCTTTCTTT. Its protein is CASSEAYPGNTEAFF.

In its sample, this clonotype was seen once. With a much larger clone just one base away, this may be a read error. The CDR3 loop reads CASSQDQTTTDTQYF. The CDR3 bases are TGCGCCAGCAGCCAGGATCAGACAACCACAGATACGCAGTATTTT. The rearrangement uses TRBV5-1 and TRBJ2-3; D unclear. The CDR3 totals 15 residues. Trimming removed 4 bases at V and 2 bases at J, with 14 bases between. Germline assignment: CDR1 SGHRS and CDR2 YFSETQ.

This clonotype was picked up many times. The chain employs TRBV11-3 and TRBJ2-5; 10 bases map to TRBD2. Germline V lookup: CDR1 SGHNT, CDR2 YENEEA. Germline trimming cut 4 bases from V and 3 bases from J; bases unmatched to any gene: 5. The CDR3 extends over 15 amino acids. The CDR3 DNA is TGTGCCAGCAGCTCTGAGGGGACTAGCGAAGAGACCCAGTACTTC. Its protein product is CASSSEGTSEETQYF.

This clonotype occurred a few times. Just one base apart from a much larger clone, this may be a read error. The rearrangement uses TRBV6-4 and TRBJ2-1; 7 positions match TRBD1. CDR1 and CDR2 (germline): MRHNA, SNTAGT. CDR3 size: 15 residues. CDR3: CASGDSYRGYNEQFF. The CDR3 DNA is TGTGCCAGCGGTGACTCTTACAGGGGCTACAATGAGCAGTTCTTC.

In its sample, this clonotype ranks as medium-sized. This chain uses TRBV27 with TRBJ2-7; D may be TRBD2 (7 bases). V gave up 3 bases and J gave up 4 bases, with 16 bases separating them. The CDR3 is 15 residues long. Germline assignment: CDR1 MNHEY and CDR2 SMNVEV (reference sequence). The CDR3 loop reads CASSFRRGGGYEQYV. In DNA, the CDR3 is TGTGCCAGCAGTTTCAGAAGGGGGGGCGGATACGAGCAGTACGTC.

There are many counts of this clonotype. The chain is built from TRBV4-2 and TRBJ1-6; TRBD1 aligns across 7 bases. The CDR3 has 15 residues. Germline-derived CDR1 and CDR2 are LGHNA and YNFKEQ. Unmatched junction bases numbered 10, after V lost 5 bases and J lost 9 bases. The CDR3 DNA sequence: TGTGCCAGCAGCGTAGCCGGGACAGAAGGTTCACCCCTCCACTTT. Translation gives CASSVAGTEGSPLHF.